Shown below are 20 T cell receptor beta chains from a single sample sequenced in a study of shared clonotypes between healthy human individuals. Clones were read by immunoSEQ multiplex PCR, and TCRdb kept only the in-frame ones, dropping some. The table has some 2 million clones, 85% to 95% seen once. Sequenced: naive CD4+ T cells sorted from blood. Subset specified: CD45RA+ positively selected. The receptor set was obtained from a man aged 18 to 30 in good health.

In regard to this clone: Sequence at one end of the junction differs from germline and may be a read error. This chain uses TRBV6-1 with TRBJ2-3; D is unclear. CDR1 and CDR2 from the germline V gene are MNHNS and SASEGT. The CDR3 spans 15 residues. The CDR3 DNA sequence: TGTGCCAGCATTGAACGGCCCTCTAGCACAGATACGCAGTATTTT. Translated, it gives CASIERPSSTDTQYF.

The chain employs TRBV5-1 and TRBJ1-1; TRBD1 might be the D (5 bases). Germline CDR1 SGHRS, CDR2 YFSETQ. The CDR3 spans 15 residues. The V and J ends lost 3 bases and 1 base respectively, with 13 bases between them. This CDR3 is CASSSGTVGNTEAFF. CDR3 bases: TGCGCCAGCAGCTCGGGGACGGTCGGGAACACTGAAGCTTTCTTT.

The chain combines TRBV28 with TRBJ2-7; no clear D gene. This CDR3 has 15 residues. The V gene's germline CDR1 is MDHEN and CDR2 SYDVKM. V lost 7 bases, J lost 0 bases, and 16 bases lay in between. The CDR3 loop reads CASTTFPAPSYEQYF. The CDR3, as DNA: TGTGCCAGCACCACTTTCCCCGCCCCCTCCTACGAGCAGTACTTC. Supplemented by reference TRBV28 and TRBJ2-7, the full variable domain reads DVKVTQSSRYLVKRTGEKVFLECVQDMDHENMFWYRQDPGLGLRLIYFSYDVKMKEKGDIPEGYSVSREKKERFSLILESASTNQTSMYLCASTTFPAPSYEQYFGPGTRLTVT.

The rearrangement joins TRBV10-3 to TRBJ2-5, with TRBD1 identical over 8 bases. The ends lost 7 bases at V and 2 bases at J; junction bases unmatched: 3. Germline V gene data show CDR1 as ENHRY and CDR2 as SYGVKD. This CDR3 contains 13 residues. Here the CDR3 reads CAITQGAQETQYF. The CDR3 coding sequence is TGTGCCATCACTCAGGGGGCTCAAGAGACCCAGTACTTC.

V gene TRBV28 combines with J gene TRBJ1-4; TRBD1 aligns across 7 bases. Germline V gives CDR1 MDHEN, CDR2 SYDVKM. The length of the CDR3 is 13 residues. V lost 7 bases to trimming and J lost 8 bases; unmatched junction nucleotides: 7. CDR3 sequence: CASTQGGNEKLFF. The CDR3 nucleotides are TGTGCCAGCACCCAGGGGGGAAACGAAAAACTGTTTTTT.

The chain is built from TRBV15 and TRBJ1-2, with a possible D match to TRBD1 (5 bases). Per the germline V gene, CDR1 is LNHNV and CDR2 is YYDKDF (reference sequence). The CDR3 length is 19 residues. Trimming pared 1 base from V and 0 bases from J, leaving 21 bases between. For the CDR3, the DNA is TGTGCCACCAGCAGAGGGAAATCAGGGAATCACTATGCTAACTATGGCTACACCTTC. Encoded protein: CATSRGKSGNHYANYGYTF.

This clone showed up just a few times. V gene TRBV4-1 combines with J gene TRBJ1-1; no clear D. With 4 bases removed from V and 4 bases from J, the gap between germline ends came to 13 bases. This CDR3 is built from 14 residues. Germline assignment: CDR1 MGHRA and CDR2 YSYEKL. The CDR3 spells CASSRMTTRTEAFF. The CDR3 DNA reads TGCGCCAGCAGCCGAATGACAACTCGCACTGAAGCTTTCTTT.

Of note for this clone: The sample contains more than one DNA sequence encoding this CDR3. This chain joins TRBV6-6 and TRBJ2-5; D remains unclear. Trimming removed 2 bases from V and 5 bases from J, with 6 bases in between. CDR1 and CDR2 (germline): MNHNY, SVGAGI (reference sequence). The CDR3 spans 12 residues. CDR3 sequence (DNA): TGTGCCAGCAGTTACGGACGGGAGACCCAGTACTTC. Translation: CASSYGRETQYF.

V usage is TRBV19 and J usage is TRBJ2-5, with 11 positions matching TRBD2. The germline gives CDR1 LNHDA, CDR2 SQIVND (reference sequence). The CDR3 is made up of 13 amino acids. V shed 5 bases and J 5 bases; nucleotides not matched to a gene: 1. This chain's CDR3 is CASSLAGGETQYF. The CDR3 nucleotides are TGTGCCAGTAGTCTAGCGGGGGGCGAGACCCAGTACTTC.

This chain connects TRBV6-1 to TRBJ1-5; D perhaps matches TRBD1 (5 bases). The length of the CDR3 is 14 residues. Germline-derived CDR1 and CDR2 are MNHNS and SASEGT. V lost 8 bases and J 0 bases, leaving 11 bases between the germline ends. The CDR3 spells CASGGMGSNQPQHF. The CDR3 coding sequence is TGTGCCAGCGGGGGGATGGGTAGCAATCAGCCCCAGCATTTT.

The chain links TRBV27 to TRBJ2-7; 11 nucleotides line up with TRBD1. Per the germline V gene, CDR1 is MNHEY and CDR2 is SMNVEV (reference sequence). Unmatched junction bases numbered 1, after V lost 3 bases and J lost 0 bases. The CDR3 length is 15 residues. The CDR3 is CASSFGTGGSYEQYF. The CDR3 DNA reads as TGTGCCAGCAGTTTTGGGACAGGGGGCTCCTACGAGCAGTACTTC.

A remark on this clone: The same CDR3 is also encoded by other DNA sequences in this sample. The chain has TRBV11-2 and TRBJ2-3; 7 bases are shared with TRBD2. V dropped 0 bases and J dropped 0; count of bases not matched to a gene: 3. Germline assignment: CDR1 SGHAT and CDR2 FQNNGV. This CDR3 is 16 amino acids long. CDR3 region: CASSLEGRASTDTQYF. CDR3 in DNA: TGTGCCAGCAGCTTAGAGGGGAGGGCTAGCACAGATACGCAGTATTTT.

The chain couples TRBV7-9 to TRBJ1-1; D possibly corresponds to TRBD1 (6 bases). V was cut by 5 bases and J by 4 bases, with 14 bases left in between. CDR1 is SEHNR and CDR2 is FQNEAQ in the germline V gene (reference sequence). The CDR3 is made up of 14 amino acids. This chain's CDR3 is CASSVGGAITEAFF. The CDR3 DNA reads as TGTGCCAGCAGCGTCGGGGGGGCAATCACTGAAGCTTTCTTT.

A word on this clone: This sample also contains other DNA sequences that code for the same CDR3. This chain joins TRBV7-9 and TRBJ2-6; D is uncertain. In germline, CDR1 is SEHNR, CDR2 FQNEAQ (reference sequence). The V and J ends lost 5 bases and 1 base respectively, with 3 bases between them. CDR3 length: 13 residues. The CDR3 DNA is TGTGCCAGCAGCCGATCTGGGGCCAACGTCCTGACTTTC. Translated, it gives CASSRSGANVLTF. Complete variable domain (other parts from reference TRBV7-9 and TRBJ2-6): DTGVSQNPRHKITKRGQNVTFRCDPISEHNRLYWYRQTLGQGPEFLTYFQNEAQLEKSRLLSDRFSAERPKGSFSTLEIQRTEQGDSAMYLCASSRSGANVLTFGAGSRLTVL.

The chain joins TRBV29-1 to TRBJ1-2, with D unclear. CDR1 SQVTM and CDR2 ANQGSEA come from the germline V gene. Trimming shortened V by 5 bases and J by 6 bases, and 10 bases separated the two germline ends. The CDR3 is 11 residues long. The CDR3 loop reads CSVNGLDGYTF. CDR3 DNA sequence: TGCAGCGTTAACGGACTCGATGGCTACACCTTC.

The DNA for the CDR3 is TGTGCCAGCAGTGAGACCCTCAGGGGGGTGTCCTATAATTCACCCCTCCACTTT. This translates into CASSETLRGVSYNSPLHF. The genes are TRBV6-1 and TRBJ1-6; 7 bases are a match to TRBD1. This CDR3 has 18 amino acids. V trimming: 3 bases; J trimming: 1 base; junction bases outside the gene matches: 9. Germline V lookup: CDR1 MNHNS, CDR2 SASEGT.

This clone was counted only a few times. The chain employs TRBV10-1 and TRBJ1-6; no reliable D call. The germline V gene encodes CDR1 WNHNN and CDR2 SYGVQD (reference sequence). The CDR3 covers 13 residues. Trimming took 3 bases from V and 9 from J, leaving 9 bases between them. The CDR3 region is CASSEFVGSPLHF. The DNA for the CDR3 is TGCGCCAGCAGTGAATTTGTGGGTTCACCCCTCCACTTT.

The rearrangement uses TRBV29-1 and TRBJ2-7; D gene uncertain. The CDR3 consists of 12 residues. V lost 5 bases to trimming and J lost 0 bases, with 8 bases between them. Germline V gives CDR1 SQVTM, CDR2 ANQGSEA. In DNA form, the CDR3 reads TGCAGCGTTTCTGGGGACTCCTACGAGCAGTACTTC. Translating gives CSVSGDSYEQYF.

J is TRBJ1-2 and V is TRBV6-5; D is possibly TRBD1 (6 bases). Germline loops: CDR1 MNHEY, CDR2 SVGAGI. This CDR3 spans 15 amino acids. V lost 9 bases to trimming and J lost 8 bases, with 25 bases between them. The CDR3 region has the DNA TGTGCCAGTGCCCGAGGGGCGAAGGGGGGCGGAGGCTACACCTTC. Residues: CASARGAKGGGGYTF.

The V gene is TRBV30, the J gene TRBJ1-2, with D perhaps TRBD1 (6 bases). The ends were cut back, 5 bases at V and 7 bases at J, with 20 bases in the middle. CDR3 length equals 14 residues. Germline loops: CDR1 GTSNPN, CDR2 SVGIG (reference sequence). The CDR3 loop is CAWGLQGKGIGYTF. The CDR3 nucleotides read TGTGCCTGGGGATTACAGGGAAAAGGGATTGGCTACACCTTC.